Below, 3 T cell receptor beta chains from the same sample are listed, as sequenced in a study of T cell responses to AZD1222 COVID-19 vaccine. Generated by immunoSEQ multiplex PCR, the TCRdb table keeps only in-frame clones and is missing some. Seen here are around 150,000 clones, approximately 88% observed once, and the top ten hold 2% to 2.5%. This sample comprised peripheral blood, obtained on day 0 of AZD1222 vaccination. Every receptor here comes from an adult in good health.

This clone has a single count. This chain uses TRBV11-3 with TRBJ2-2; TRBD2 matches 7 bases. Trimming removed 8 bases from V and 1 base from J; junction bases left unmatched: 1. CDR1 SGHNT and CDR2 YENEEA come from the germline V gene. The CDR3 extends over 13 amino acids. CDR3 nucleotide sequence: TGTGCCAGCGCTAGCGGGAACACCGGGGAGCTGTTTTTT. This encodes CASASGNTGELFF.

The chain is built from TRBV27 and TRBJ2-1, with TRBD2 identical over 9 bases. Trimming removed 5 bases from V and 5 bases from J; junction bases left unmatched: 10. The germline gives CDR1 MNHEY, CDR2 SMNVEV (reference sequence). The CDR3 sequence is 16 residues long. DNA for the CDR3: TGTGCCAGCAGTCGCTCGGCAGCGGGAGGTCACAATGAGCAGTTCTTC. This gives the protein CASSRSAAGGHNEQFF.

J is TRBJ2-7 and V is TRBV10-3; 9 nucleotides match TRBD1. V lost 5 bases, J lost 8 bases, and 10 bases stayed unmatched. The germline V gene encodes CDR1 ENHRY and CDR2 SYGVKD. CDR3 length: 14 amino acids. CDR3 nucleotides: TGTGCCATCAGTCCGGGACAGGGCTCCATCAAGCAGTACTTC. It specifies CAISPGQGSIKQYF.